This T cell receptor (beta chain) is drawn from a study of cytomegalovirus exposure and HLA in healthy donors. About the research overall: Of fewer than 450 genotyped donors, about 80% clustered with self-reported Caucasian donors.

The sample holds a few counts of this clone. PCR amplification relied on 60 Vbeta primers (plus 13 Jbeta primers). The assay was immunoSEQ multiplex PCR, and TCRdb's table has in-frame clones only and misses some. The sample lists some 140,000 clones; 79% were seen once. This CDR3 comprises 14 residues. Per germline, CDR1 SGHVS and CDR2 FNYEAQ. With 5 bases clipped from V and 1 base from J, the junction kept 2 bases outside the gene matches. The gene calls are TRBV7-6 and TRBJ2-5, with 9 bases that match TRBD1. Sample: PBMCs. The sequence was obtained from a man aged 18 to 35 in good health and CMV-seronegative. CDR3 bases: TGTGCCAGCAGCATGGGACAGGGCCAAGAGACCCAGTACTTC. As protein: CASSMGQGQETQYF.